Presented here are 8 T cell receptor beta chains from one specimen sequenced in a study of T cell responses to AZD1222 COVID-19 vaccine. The method was immunoSEQ multiplex PCR; TCRdb's version includes in-frame clones alone and lacks a portion of them. The sample consists of approximately 110,000 clones, 82% of them appearing once. The sample was peripheral blood, taken on day 0 of AZD1222 vaccination. The receptors derive from an adult in good health.

The count of this clone is one. The gene calls are TRBV7-2 and TRBJ1-2, with D perhaps TRBD1 (5 bases). Between the trimmed V and J ends, which lost 1 base and 9 bases, there was a span of 15 bases. The CDR3 extends over 14 amino acids. The germline V gene has CDR1 SGHTA and CDR2 FQGNSA. The CDR3 DNA is TGTGCCAGCAGCTTAGTTGGGACCTCGGGGAGCTACACCTTC. It translates to CASSLVGTSGSYTF.

This chain connects TRBV11-1 to TRBJ1-2; no clear D. The CDR3 is 14 residues long. Germline V gene sequence: CDR1 SGHAT, CDR2 FQDESV (reference sequence). Trimming left V 5 bases short and J 0 bases short, with 10 bases between. CDR3 residues: CASSMDPTNYGYTF. The CDR3 DNA is TGTGCCAGCAGCATGGACCCTACTAACTATGGCTACACCTTC.

The chain employs TRBV10-3 and TRBJ1-2; tentative D call: TRBD1 (5 bases). V lost 0 bases to trimming and J lost 3 bases, with 14 bases between them. The germline V gene encodes CDR1 ENHRY and CDR2 SYGVKD. The CDR3 extends over 16 amino acids. The CDR3 coding sequence is TGTGCCATCAGTGAGTCGTGGGCGACAGAAGACTATGGCTACACCTTC. It codes for CAISESWATEDYGYTF.

V is TRBV18 and J is TRBJ1-2, with TRBD1 matching 9 bases. The CDR3 totals 14 residues. V shed 6 bases, J shed 4 bases, and the junction held 6 bases outside the gene matches. Germline V gene sequence: CDR1 KGHSH, CDR2 LQKENI. The CDR3 nucleotides are TGTGCCAGCTCCCAAGGGACAGGGACCTATGGCTACACCTTC. Its translation is CASSQGTGTYGYTF.

V is TRBV2 and J is TRBJ2-3, with 7 bases lining up with TRBD2. Per the germline V gene, CDR1 is SNHLY and CDR2 is FYNNEI. The ends lost 6 bases at V and 2 bases at J; junction bases unmatched: 11. This CDR3 is built from 16 residues. CDR3 sequence reads: CASRLWGGSLTDTQYF. CDR3 nucleotides: TGTGCCAGCAGGCTCTGGGGGGGTTCTCTCACAGATACGCAGTATTTT. The full variable domain, rest sourced from reference TRBV2 and TRBJ2-3, is EPEVTQTPSHQVTQMGQEVILRCVPISNHLYFYWYRQILGQKVEFLVSFYNNEISEKSEIFDDQFSVERPDGSNFTLKIRSTKLEDSAMYFCASRLWGGSLTDTQYFGPGTRLTVL.

The gene calls are TRBV19 and TRBJ1-3; unclear D gene. The CDR3 contains 15 residues. Deletions cut 3 bases from V and 4 bases from J, with 13 bases between. Germline V lookup: CDR1 LNHDA, CDR2 SQIVND (reference sequence). The DNA of the CDR3 is TGTGCCAGTAGTATCGGAGCACTCGAGGGAAACACCATATATTTT. This gives the protein CASSIGALEGNTIYF.

The chain uses TRBV6-5 and TRBJ2-1; D is possibly TRBD2 (5 bases). V lost 6 bases, J lost 4 bases, and 13 bases lay in between. This CDR3 contains 14 residues. Germline-derived CDR1 and CDR2 are MNHEY and SVGAGI. The CDR3 DNA sequence: TGTGCCAGCAGGGACTTCCATAGGTACAATGAGCAGTTCTTC. Translated, it gives CASRDFHRYNEQFF.

With regard to this clone: At one end, the junction sequence differs from germline, possibly due to a read error. The chain employs TRBV10-3 and TRBJ2-5; the match to TRBD1 covers 7 bases. Germline loops: CDR1 ENHRY, CDR2 SYGVKD. The CDR3 runs to 12 residues. The CDR3 spells CATSQGEETQYF. The CDR3 DNA follows: TGTGCCACCAGTCAGGGGGAAGAGACCCAGTACTTC.